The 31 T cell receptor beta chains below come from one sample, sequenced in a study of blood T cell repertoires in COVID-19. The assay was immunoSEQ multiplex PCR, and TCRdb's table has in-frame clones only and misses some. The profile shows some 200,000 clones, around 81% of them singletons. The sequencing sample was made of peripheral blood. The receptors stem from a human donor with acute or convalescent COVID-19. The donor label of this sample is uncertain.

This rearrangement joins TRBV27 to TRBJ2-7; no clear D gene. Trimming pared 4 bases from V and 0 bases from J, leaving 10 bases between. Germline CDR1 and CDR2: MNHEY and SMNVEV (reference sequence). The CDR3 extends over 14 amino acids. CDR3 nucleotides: TGTGCCAGCAGTTCCTGGCAGGTCTCCTACGAGCAGTACTTC. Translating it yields CASSSWQVSYEQYF.

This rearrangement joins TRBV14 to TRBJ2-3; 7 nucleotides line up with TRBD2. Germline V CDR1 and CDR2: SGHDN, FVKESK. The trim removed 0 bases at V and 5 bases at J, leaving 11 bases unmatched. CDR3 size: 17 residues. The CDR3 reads CASSQEPLADLRDTQYF. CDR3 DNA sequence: TGTGCCAGCAGCCAAGAACCGCTAGCGGACCTCAGAGATACGCAGTATTTT.

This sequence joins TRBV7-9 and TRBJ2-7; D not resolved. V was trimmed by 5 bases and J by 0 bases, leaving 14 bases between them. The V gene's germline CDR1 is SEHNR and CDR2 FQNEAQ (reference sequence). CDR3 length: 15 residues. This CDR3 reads CASSRWRRHSYEQYF. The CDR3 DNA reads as TGTGCCAGCAGCCGCTGGAGACGGCACTCCTACGAGCAGTACTTC. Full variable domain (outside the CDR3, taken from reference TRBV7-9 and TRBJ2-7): DTGVSQNPRHKITKRGQNVTFRCDPISEHNRLYWYRQTLGQGPEFLTYFQNEAQLEKSRLLSDRFSAERPKGSFSTLEIQRTEQGDSAMYLCASSRWRRHSYEQYFGPGTRLTVT.

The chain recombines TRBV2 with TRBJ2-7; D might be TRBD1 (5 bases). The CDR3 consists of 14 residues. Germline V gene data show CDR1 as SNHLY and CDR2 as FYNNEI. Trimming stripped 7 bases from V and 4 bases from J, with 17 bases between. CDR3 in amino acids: CASKSGNLIYEQYF. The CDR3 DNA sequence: TGTGCCAGCAAGTCAGGGAATCTGATATACGAGCAGTACTTC.

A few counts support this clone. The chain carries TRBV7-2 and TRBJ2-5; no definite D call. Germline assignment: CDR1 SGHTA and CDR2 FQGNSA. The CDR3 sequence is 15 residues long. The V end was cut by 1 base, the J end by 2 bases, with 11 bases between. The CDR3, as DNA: TGTGCCAGCAGCTTAGATCCGCACGAGCAAGAGACCCAGTACTTC. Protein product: CASSLDPHEQETQYF.

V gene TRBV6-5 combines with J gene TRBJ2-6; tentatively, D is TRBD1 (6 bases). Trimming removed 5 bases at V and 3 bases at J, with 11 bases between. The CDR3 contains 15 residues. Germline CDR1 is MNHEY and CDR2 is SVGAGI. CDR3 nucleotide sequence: TGTGCCAGCAGTCCCTACAGGGTTGGGGCCAACGTCCTGACTTTC. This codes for CASSPYRVGANVLTF.

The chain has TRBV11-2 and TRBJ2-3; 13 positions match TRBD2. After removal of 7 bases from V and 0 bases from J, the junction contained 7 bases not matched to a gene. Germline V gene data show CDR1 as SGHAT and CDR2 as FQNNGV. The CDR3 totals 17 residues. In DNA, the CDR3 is TGTGCCAGCACCCAACTAGCGGGGGGGACGAGCACAGATACGCAGTATTTT. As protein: CASTQLAGGTSTDTQYF.

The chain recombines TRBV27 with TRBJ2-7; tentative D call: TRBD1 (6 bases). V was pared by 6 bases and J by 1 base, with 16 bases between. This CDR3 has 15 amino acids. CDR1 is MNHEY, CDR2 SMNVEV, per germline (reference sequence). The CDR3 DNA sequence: TGTGCCAGCAGAGTCGGACAGACAAGTTCCTACGAGCAGTACTTC. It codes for CASRVGQTSSYEQYF.

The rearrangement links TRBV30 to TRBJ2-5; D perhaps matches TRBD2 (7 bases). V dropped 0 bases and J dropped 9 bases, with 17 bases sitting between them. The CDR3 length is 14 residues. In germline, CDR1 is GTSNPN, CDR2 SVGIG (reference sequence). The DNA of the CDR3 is TGTGCCTGGAGTGTCGGGGGGCTTGGTGAGGCCCAGTACTTC. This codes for CAWSVGGLGEAQYF. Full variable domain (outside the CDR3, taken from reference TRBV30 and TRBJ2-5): SQTIHQWPATLVQPVGSPLSLECTVEGTSNPNLYWYRQAAGRGLQLLFYSVGIGQISSEVPQNLSASRPQDRQFILSSKKLLLSDSGFYLCAWSVGGLGEAQYFGPGTRLLVL.

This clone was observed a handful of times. CDR3 DNA sequence: TGTGCCAGCAGCCAGTGGCCTAGCCGGCGGGGTGAGCAGTTCTTC. It specifies CASSQWPSRRGEQFF. V is TRBV7-2 and J is TRBJ2-1, with D tentatively TRBD2 (6 bases). The CDR3 is 15 residues long. With 5 bases removed from V and 9 bases from J, the gap between germline ends came to 20 bases. Germline CDR1 and CDR2: SGHTA and FQGNSA.

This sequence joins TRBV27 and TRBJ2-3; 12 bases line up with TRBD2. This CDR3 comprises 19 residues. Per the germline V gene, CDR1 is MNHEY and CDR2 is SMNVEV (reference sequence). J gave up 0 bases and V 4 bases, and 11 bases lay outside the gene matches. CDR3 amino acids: CASSWTSGAALGSTDTQYF. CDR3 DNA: TGTGCCAGCAGTTGGACTAGCGGGGCGGCCCTGGGTAGCACAGATACGCAGTATTTT.

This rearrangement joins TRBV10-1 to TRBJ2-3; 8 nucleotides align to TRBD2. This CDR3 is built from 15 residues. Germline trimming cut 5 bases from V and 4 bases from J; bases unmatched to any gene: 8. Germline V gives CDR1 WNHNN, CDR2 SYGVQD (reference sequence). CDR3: CASSPAGASADTQYF. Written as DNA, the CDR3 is TGCGCCAGCAGTCCAGCGGGGGCTTCGGCAGATACGCAGTATTTT.

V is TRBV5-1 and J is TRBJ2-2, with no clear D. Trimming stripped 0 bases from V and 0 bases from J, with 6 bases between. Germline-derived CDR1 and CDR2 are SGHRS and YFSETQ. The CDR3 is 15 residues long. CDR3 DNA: TGCGCCAGCAGCTTGGCTCCGTCGAACACCGGGGAGCTGTTTTTT. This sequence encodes CASSLAPSNTGELFF.

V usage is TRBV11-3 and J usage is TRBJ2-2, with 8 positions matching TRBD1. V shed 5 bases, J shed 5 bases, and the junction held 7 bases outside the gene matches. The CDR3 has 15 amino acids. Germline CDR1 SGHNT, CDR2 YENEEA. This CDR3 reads CASSVDRDITGELFF. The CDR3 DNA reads TGTGCCAGCAGCGTGGACAGGGACATTACCGGGGAGCTGTTTTTT.

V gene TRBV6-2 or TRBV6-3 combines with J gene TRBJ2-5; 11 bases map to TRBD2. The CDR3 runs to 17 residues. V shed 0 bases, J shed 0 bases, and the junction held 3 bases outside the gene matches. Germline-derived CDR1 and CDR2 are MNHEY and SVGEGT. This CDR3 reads CASSYSTSGAYQETQYF. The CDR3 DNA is TGTGCCAGCAGTTACTCGACTAGCGGGGCTTACCAAGAGACCCAGTACTTC.

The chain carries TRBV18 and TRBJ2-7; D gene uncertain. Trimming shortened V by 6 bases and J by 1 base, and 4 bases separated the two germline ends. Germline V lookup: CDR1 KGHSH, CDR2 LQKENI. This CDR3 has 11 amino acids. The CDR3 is CASSSSYEQYF. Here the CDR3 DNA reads TGTGCCAGCTCGTCTTCCTACGAGCAGTACTTC.

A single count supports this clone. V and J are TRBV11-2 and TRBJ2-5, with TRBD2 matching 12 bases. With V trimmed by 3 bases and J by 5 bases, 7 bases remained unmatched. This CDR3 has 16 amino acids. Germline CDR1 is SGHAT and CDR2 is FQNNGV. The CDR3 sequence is CASSFLLAGGRETQYF. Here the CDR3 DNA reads TGTGCCAGCAGCTTCCTACTAGCGGGGGGAAGGGAGACCCAGTACTTC.

In DNA form, the CDR3 reads TGTGCCAGCAGCAAAACGATCGACAGGGGGGAAGAGACCCAGTACTTC. It yields the protein CASSKTIDRGEETQYF. The gene calls are TRBV21-1 and TRBJ2-5; the DNA was not compared with TRBD1, the D call given in the table. TRBV21-1 is termed a pseudogene. This CDR3 is 16 amino acids long.

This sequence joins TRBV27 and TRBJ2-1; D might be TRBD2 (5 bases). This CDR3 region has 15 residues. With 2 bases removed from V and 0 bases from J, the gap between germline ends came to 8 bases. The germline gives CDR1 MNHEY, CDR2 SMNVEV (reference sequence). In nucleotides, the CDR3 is TGTGCCAGCAGTTTAATGGGGAGCTCCTACAATGAGCAGTTCTTC. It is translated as CASSLMGSSYNEQFF.

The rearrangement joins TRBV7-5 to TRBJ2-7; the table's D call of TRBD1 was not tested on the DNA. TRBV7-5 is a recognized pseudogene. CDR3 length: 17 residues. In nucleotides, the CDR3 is TGTGCCAGAAGCTTAGCGGTCCAGGGGCCTTCGTCCTACGAGCAGTACTTC. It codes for CARSLAVQGPSSYEQYF.

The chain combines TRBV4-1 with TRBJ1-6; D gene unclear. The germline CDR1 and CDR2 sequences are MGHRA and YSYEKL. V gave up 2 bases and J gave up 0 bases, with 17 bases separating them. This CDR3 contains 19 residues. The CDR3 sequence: CASSQRSPPGVSYNSPLHF. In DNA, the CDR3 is TGCGCCAGCAGCCAACGATCCCCACCCGGGGTCTCCTATAATTCACCCCTCCACTTT.

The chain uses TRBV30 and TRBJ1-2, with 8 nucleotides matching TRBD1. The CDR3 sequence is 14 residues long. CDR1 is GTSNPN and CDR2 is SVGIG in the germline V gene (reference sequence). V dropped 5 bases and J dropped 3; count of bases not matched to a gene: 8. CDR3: CAWAPWGQDYGYTF. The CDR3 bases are TGTGCCTGGGCTCCTTGGGGACAGGACTATGGCTACACCTTC.

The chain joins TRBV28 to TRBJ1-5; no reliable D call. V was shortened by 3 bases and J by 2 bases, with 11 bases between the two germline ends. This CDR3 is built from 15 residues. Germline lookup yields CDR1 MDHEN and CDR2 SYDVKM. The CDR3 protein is CASSLRRAGNQPQHF. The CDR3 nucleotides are TGTGCCAGCAGTTTGAGGAGGGCGGGCAATCAGCCCCAGCATTTT.

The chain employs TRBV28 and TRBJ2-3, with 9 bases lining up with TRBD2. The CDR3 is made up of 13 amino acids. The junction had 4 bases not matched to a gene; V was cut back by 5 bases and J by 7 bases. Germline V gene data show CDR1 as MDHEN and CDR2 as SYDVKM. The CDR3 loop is CASSRTSANTQYF. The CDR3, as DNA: TGTGCCAGCAGTCGGACTAGCGCAAATACGCAGTATTTT.

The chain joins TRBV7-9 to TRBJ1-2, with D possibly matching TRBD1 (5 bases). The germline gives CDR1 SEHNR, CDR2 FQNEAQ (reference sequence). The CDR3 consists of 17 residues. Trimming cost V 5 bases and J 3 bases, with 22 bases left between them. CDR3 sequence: CASSPIEGPRRDYGYTF. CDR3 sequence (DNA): TGTGCCAGCAGCCCCATTGAGGGACCGCGGAGGGACTATGGCTACACCTTC.

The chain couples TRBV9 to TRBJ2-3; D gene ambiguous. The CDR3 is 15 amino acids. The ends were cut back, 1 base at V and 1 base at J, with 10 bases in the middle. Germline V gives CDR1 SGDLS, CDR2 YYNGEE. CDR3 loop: CASSVSSQGTDTQYF. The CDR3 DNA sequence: TGTGCCAGCAGCGTATCCTCCCAGGGCACAGATACGCAGTATTTT.

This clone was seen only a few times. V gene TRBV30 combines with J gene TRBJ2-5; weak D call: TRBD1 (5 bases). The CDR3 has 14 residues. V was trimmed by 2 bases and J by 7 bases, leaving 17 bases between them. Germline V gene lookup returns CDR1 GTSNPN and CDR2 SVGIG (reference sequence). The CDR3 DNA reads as TGTGCCTGGAGTCTCAGCTTGGAACAGGTGACCCAGTACTTC. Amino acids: CAWSLSLEQVTQYF.

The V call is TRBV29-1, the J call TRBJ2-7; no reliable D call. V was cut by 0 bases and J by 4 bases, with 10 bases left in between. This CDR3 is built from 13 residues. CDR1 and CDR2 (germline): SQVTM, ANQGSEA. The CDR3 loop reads CSVEDPSRYEQYF. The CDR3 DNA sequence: TGCAGCGTTGAAGACCCTAGTAGATACGAGCAGTACTTC.

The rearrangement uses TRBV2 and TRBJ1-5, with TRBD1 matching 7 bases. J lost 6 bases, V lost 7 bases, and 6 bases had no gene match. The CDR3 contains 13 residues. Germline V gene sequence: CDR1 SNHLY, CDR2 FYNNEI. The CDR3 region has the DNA TGTGCCAGCATCGACAGGGCGGGTCAGCCCCAGCATTTT. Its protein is CASIDRAGQPQHF. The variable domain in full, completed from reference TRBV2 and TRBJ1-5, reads EPEVTQTPSHQVTQMGQEVILRCVPISNHLYFYWYRQILGQKVEFLVSFYNNEISEKSEIFDDQFSVERPDGSNFTLKIRSTKLEDSAMYFCASIDRAGQPQHFGDGTRLSIL.

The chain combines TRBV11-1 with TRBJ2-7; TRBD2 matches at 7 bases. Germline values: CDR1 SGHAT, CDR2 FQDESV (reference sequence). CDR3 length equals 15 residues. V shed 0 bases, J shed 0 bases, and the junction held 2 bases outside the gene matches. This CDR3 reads CASSLAGGSSYEQYF. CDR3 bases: TGTGCCAGCAGCTTAGCGGGAGGGAGCTCCTACGAGCAGTACTTC.

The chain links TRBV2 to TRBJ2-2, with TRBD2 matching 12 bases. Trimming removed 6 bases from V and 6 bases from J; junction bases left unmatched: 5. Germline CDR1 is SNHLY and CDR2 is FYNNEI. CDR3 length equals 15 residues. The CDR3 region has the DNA TGTGCCAGCAGACCGGGACTAGCGGGTTCCGGGGAGCTGTTTTTT. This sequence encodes CASRPGLAGSGELFF.